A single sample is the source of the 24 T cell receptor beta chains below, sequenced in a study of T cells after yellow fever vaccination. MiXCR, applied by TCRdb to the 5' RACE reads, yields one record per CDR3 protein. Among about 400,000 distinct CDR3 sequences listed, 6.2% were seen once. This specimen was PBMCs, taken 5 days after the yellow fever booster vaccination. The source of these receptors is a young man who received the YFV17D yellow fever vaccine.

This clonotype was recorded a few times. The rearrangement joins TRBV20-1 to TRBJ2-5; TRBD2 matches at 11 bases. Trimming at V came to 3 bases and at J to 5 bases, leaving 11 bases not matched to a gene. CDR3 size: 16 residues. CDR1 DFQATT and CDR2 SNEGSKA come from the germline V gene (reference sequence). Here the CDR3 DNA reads TGCAGTGCTAGGAGCCTAGCGGGAGGCGGAGCGGAGACCCAGTACTTC. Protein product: CSARSLAGGGAETQYF.

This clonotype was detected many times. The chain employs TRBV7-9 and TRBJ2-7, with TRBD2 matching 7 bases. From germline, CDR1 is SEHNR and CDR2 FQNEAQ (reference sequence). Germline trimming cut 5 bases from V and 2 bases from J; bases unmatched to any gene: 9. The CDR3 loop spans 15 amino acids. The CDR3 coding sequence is TGTGCCAGCAGCCCCCGGGGAGGGCCGACCTACGAGCAGTACTTC. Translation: CASSPRGGPTYEQYF.

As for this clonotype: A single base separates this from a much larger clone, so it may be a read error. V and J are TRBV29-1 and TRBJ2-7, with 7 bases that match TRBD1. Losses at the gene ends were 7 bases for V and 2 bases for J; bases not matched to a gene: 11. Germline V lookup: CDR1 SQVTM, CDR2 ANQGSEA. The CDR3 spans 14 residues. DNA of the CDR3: TGCAGCGCAGTTGGGACAGTGGGTCCCTACGAGCAGTACTTC. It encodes CSAVGTVGPYEQYF.

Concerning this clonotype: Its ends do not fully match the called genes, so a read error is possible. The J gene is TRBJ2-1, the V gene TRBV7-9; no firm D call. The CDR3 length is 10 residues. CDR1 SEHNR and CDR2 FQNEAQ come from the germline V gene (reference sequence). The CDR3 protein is CASSQPHPIF. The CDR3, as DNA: TGTGCCAGCAGCCAGCCCCATCCGATCTTC.

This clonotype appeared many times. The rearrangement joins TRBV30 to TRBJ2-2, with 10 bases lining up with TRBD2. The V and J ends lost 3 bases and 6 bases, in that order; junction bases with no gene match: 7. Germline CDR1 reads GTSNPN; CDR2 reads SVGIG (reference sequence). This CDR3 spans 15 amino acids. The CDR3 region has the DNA TGTGCCTGGAGCCCTAGCGGGAGACCCCCCGGGGAGCTGTTTTTT. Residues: CAWSPSGRPPGELFF.

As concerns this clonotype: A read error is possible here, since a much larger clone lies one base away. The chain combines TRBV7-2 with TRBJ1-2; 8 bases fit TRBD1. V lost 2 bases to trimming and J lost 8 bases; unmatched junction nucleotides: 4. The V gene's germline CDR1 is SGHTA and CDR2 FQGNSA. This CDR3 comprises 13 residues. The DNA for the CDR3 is TGTACCAGCAGCTTAATGACAGGGGTCGGCTACACCTTC. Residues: CTSSLMTGVGYTF.

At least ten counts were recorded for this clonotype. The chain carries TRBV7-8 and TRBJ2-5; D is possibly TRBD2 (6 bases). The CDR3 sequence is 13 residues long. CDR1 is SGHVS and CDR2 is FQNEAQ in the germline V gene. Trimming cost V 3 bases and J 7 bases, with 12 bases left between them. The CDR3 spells CASSFRERVTQYF. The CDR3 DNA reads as TGTGCCAGCAGCTTCCGGGAGAGGGTGACCCAGTACTTC.

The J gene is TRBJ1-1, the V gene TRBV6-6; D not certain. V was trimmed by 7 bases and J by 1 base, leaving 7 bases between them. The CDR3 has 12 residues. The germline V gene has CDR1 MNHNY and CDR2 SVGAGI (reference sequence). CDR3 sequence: CASTTTNTEAFF. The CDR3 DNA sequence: TGTGCCAGCACCACGACGAACACTGAAGCTTTCTTT.

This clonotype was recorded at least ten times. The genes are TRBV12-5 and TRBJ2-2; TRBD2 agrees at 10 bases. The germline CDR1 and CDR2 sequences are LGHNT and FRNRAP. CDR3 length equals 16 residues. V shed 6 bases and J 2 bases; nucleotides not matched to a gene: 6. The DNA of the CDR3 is TGTGCTAGTGGCCCTAGCGGGAGTAGTAACACCGGGGAGCTGTTTTTT. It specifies CASGPSGSSNTGELFF.

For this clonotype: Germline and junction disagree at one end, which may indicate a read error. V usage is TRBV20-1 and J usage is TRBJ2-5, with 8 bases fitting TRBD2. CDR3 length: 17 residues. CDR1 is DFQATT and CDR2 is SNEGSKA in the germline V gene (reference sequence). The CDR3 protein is CCASGWLTGDLTETQYF. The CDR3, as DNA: TGCTGTGCTAGCGGGTGGTTGACGGGAGATTTGACAGAGACCCAGTACTTC.

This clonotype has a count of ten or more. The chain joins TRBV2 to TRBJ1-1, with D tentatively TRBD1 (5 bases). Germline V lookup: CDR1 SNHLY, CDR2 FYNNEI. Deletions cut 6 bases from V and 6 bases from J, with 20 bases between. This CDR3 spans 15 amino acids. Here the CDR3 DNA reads TGTGCCAGCAGCCCCGGGACGCTCGGGGGTCCTGAAGCTTTCTTT. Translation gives CASSPGTLGGPEAFF.

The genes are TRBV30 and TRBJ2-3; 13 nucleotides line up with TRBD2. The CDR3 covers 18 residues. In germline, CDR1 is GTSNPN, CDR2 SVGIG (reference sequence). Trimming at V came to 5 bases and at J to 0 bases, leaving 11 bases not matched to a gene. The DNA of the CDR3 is TGTGCCTGGGCGTTCGGGACTAGCGGGGCCCCTAGCACAGATACGCAGTATTTT. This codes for CAWAFGTSGAPSTDTQYF.

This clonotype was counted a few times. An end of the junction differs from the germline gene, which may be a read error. CDR3 nucleotide sequence: TGCTCTAGGAGAGCCCAAGAGACCCAGTACTTC. Encoded protein: CSRRAQETQYF. The gene calls are TRBV7-2 and TRBJ2-5; D gene ambiguous. Germline CDR1 reads SGHTA; CDR2 reads FQGNSA. The CDR3 runs 11 residues.

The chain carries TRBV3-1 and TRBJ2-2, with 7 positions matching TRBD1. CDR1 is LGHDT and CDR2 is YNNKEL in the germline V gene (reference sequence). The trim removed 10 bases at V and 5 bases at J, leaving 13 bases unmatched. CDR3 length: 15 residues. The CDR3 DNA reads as TGTGCCACCTCCCATAGACAGGGCAGGACCGGGGAGCTGTTTTTT. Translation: CATSHRQGRTGELFF.

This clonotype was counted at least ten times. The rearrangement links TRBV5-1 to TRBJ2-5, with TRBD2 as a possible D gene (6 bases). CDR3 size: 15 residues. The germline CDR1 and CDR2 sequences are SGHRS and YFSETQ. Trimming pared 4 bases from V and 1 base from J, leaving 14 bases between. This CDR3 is CASSPLPGVQETQYF. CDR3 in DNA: TGCGCCAGCAGCCCCCTGCCGGGAGTCCAAGAGACCCAGTACTTC.

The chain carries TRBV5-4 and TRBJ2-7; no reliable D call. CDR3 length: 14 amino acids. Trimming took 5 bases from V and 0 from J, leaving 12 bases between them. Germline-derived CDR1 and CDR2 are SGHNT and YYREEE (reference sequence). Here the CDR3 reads CASSHDTDSYEQYF. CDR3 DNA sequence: TGTGCCAGCAGTCACGACACCGACTCCTACGAGCAGTACTTC.

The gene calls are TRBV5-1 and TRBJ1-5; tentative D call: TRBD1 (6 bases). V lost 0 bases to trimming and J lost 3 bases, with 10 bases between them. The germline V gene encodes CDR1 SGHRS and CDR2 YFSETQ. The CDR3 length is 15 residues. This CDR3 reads CASSLVGADNQPQHF. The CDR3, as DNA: TGCGCCAGCAGCTTGGTGGGGGCTGACAATCAGCCCCAGCATTTT.

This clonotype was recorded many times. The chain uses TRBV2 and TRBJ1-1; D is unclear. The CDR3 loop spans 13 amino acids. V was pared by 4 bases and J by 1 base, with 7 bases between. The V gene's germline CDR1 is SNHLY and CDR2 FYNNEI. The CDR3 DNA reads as TGTGCCAGCAGTGTACGGCAGAACACTGAAGCTTTCTTT. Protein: CASSVRQNTEAFF.

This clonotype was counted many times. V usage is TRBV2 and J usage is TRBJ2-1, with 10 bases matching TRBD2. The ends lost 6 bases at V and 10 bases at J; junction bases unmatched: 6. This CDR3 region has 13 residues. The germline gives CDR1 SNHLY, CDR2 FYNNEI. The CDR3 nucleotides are TGTGCCAGCAGACTAGCGGGATTATACGAGCAGTTCTTC. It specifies CASRLAGLYEQFF.

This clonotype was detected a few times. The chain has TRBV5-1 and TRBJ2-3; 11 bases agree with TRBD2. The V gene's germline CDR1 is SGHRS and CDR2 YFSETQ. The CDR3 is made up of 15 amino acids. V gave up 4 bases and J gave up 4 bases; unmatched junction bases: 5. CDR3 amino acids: CASSPPGLAADTQYF. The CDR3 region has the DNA TGCGCCAGCAGCCCGCCGGGACTAGCGGCAGATACGCAGTATTTT.

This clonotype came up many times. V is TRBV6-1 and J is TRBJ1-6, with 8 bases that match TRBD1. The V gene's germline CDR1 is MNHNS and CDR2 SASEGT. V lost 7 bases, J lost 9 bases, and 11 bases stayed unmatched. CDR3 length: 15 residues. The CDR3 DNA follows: TGTGCCAGCACCCAGGGCCCCCAGGGGGCTTCACCCCTCCACTTT. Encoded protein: CASTQGPQGASPLHF.

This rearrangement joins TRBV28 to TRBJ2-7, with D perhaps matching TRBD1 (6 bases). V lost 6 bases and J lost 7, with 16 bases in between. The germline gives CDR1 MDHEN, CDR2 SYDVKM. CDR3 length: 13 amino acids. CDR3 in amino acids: CASSHTQGLEQYF. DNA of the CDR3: TGTGCCAGCAGCCACACACAGGGTTTGGAGCAGTACTTC.

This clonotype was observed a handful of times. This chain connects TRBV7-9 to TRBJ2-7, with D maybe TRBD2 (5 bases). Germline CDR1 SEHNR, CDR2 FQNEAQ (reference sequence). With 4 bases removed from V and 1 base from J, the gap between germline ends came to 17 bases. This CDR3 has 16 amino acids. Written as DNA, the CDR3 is TGTGCCAGCAGCTCCGGACTCCGGAGCGCTTCCTACGAGCAGTACTTC. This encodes CASSSGLRSASYEQYF.

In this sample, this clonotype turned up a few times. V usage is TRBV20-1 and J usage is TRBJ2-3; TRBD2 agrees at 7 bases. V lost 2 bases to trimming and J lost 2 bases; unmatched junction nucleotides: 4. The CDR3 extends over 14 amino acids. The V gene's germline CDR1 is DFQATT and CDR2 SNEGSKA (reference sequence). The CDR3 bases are TGCAGTGCTAGAACTAGCGTAAACACAGATACGCAGTATTTT. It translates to CSARTSVNTDTQYF.